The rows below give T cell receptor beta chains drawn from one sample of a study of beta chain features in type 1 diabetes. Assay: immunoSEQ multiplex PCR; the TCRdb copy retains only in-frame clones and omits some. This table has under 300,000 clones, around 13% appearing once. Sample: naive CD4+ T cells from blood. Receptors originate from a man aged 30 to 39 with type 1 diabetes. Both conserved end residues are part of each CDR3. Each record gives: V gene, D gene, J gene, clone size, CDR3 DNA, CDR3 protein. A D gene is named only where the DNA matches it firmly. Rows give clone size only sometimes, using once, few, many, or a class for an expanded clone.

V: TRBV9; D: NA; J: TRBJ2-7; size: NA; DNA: TGTGCCAGCAGCCAGGGGTACGAGCAGTACTTC; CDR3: CASSQGYEQYF
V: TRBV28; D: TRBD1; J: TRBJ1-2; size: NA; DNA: TGTGCCAGCACCCCGAACCACAGGGGGCCTTTGTTGGGCTACACCTTC; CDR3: CASTPNHRGPLLGYTF
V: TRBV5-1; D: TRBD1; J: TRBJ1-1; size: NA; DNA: TGCGCCAGCAGGACAGGGACCACTGAAGCTTTCTTT; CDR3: CASRTGTTEAFF
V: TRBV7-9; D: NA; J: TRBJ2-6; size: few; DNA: TGTGCCAGCAGCATTCAGGGATCTTGGGCCAACGTCCTGACTTTC; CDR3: CASSIQGSWANVLTF
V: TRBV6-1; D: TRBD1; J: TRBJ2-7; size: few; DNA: TGTGCCAGCAGTGAAGCTAGACAGGGGGGCAACGAGCAGTACTTC; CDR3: CASSEARQGGNEQYF
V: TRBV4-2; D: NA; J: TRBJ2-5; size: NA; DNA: TGTGCCAGCAGCCAAGGGGAGAGCCTAGAGACCCAGTACTTC; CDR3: CASSQGESLETQYF
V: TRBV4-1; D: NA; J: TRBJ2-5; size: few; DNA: TGCGCCAGCAGCCAAGTTGTTAGCGCGGAGACCCAGTACTTC; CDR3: CASSQVVSAETQYF
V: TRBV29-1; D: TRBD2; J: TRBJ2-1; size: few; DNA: TGCAGCGTTGGAAGCGGGGGGGCCTCCTACAATGAGCAGTTCTTC; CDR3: CSVGSGGASYNEQFF
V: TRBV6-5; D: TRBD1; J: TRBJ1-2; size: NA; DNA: TGTGCCAGTGCCGCTGAGGGCCCCGGGACAGGTGGCTACACCTTC; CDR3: CASAAEGPGTGGYTF
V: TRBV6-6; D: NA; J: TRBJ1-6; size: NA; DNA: TGTGCCAGCAGTTTCGGACCAGGAGGTTCACCCCTCCACTTT; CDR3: CASSFGPGGSPLHF
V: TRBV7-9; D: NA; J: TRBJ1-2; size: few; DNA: TGTGCCAGCACGTCCTCTGGCGGCTACTATGGCTACACCTTC; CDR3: CASTSSGGYYGYTF
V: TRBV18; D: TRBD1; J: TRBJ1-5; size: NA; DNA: TGTGCCAGCTCACCACAGACAGGGGATAATCAGCCCCAGCATTTT; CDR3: CASSPQTGDNQPQHF
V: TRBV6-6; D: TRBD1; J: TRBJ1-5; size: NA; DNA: TGTGCCAGCAGTTACTCGGGACAGGGGGCGTCTCAGCCCCAGCATTTT; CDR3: CASSYSGQGASQPQHF
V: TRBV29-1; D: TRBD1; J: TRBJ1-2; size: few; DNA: TGCAGCGTTGCTAGGACAGGGGGAGGCTACACCTTC; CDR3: CSVARTGGGYTF
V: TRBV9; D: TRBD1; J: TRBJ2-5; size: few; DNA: TGTGCCAGCAGCGTAGCTCAGGGGGCGGTAGAGACCCAGTACTTC; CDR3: CASSVAQGAVETQYF
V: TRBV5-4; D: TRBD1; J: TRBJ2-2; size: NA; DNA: TGTGCCAGCAGCAATGGACAGGGTAACACCGGGGAGCTGTTTTTT; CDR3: CASSNGQGNTGELFF
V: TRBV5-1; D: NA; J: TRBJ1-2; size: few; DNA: TGCGCCAGCAGCTCCTCGGAGGGCTATGGCTACACCTTC; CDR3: CASSSSEGYGYTF
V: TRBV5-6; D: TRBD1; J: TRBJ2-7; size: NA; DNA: TGTGCCAGCAGCGCGCAGGGGGCGGCCTACGAGCAGTACTTC; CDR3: CASSAQGAAYEQYF
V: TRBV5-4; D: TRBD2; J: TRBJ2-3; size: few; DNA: TGTGCCAGCAGCTCGGGACTAGCGACAGATACGCAGTATTTT; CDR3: CASSSGLATDTQYF
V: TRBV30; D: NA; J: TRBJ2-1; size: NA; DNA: TGTGCCTGGATGTATGCAGGGAAGGTATATGAGCAGTTCTTC; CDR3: CAWMYAGKVYEQFF
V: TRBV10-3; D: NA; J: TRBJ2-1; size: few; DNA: TGTGCCATCACAGCGGAGAGCTACAATGAGCAGTTCTTC; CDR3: CAITAESYNEQFF
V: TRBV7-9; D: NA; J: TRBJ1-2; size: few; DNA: TGTGCCAGCAGCCCGGCGCTCGGGGATGGCTACACCTTC; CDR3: CASSPALGDGYTF
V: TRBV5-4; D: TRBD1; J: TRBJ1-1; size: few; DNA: TGTGCCAGCAGCCTCTCGGACAGGTCGGCTGAAGCTTTCTTT; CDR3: CASSLSDRSAEAFF
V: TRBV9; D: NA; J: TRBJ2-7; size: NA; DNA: TGTGCCAGCAGCGAAACCCCCCGGACAGCCACCTACGAGCAGTACTTC; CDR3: CASSETPRTATYEQYF
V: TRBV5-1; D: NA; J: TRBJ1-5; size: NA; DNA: TGCGCCAGCAGCTTTTCAGGGGCAAGCAATCAGCCCCAGCATTTT; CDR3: CASSFSGASNQPQHF
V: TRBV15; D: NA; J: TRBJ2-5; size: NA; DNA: TGTGCCACCGCTGCCAGAGCGGGTCCCCAAGAGACCCAGTACTTC; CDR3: CATAARAGPQETQYF
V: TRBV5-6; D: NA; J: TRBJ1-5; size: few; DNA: TGTGCCAGCAGCTTGACGACAGCCTCTATCAATCAGCCCCAGCATTTT; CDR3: CASSLTTASINQPQHF
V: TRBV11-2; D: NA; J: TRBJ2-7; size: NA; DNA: TGTGCCAGCACCGGGTCCTACGAGCAGTACTTC; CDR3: CASTGSYEQYF
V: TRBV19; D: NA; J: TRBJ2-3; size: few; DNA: TGTGCCAGTAGTAGCCGGGACTTAGCAGATACGCAGTATTTT; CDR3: CASSSRDLADTQYF
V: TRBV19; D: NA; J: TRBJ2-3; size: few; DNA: TGTGCCAGTACCCCCCAGGGGAGCACAGATACGCAGTATTTT; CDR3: CASTPQGSTDTQYF
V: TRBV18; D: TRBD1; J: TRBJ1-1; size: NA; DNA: TGTGCCAGCTCACCCTCGGGACAGCAGAACACTGAAGCTTTCTTT; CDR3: CASSPSGQQNTEAFF
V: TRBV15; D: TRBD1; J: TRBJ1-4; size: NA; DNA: TGTGCCACCAGCAGAGATCCCACAGGGGTGAATGAAAAACTGTTTTTT; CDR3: CATSRDPTGVNEKLFF
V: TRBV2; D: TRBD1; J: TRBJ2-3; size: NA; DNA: TGTGCCAGCAGTGGGGGACAGGGGTCCCGAGATACGCAGTATTTT; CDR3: CASSGGQGSRDTQYF
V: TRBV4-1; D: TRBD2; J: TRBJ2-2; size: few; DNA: TGCGCCAGCAGCTTGGGAAGGACTAGCGGCACCGGGGAGCTGTTTTTT; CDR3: CASSLGRTSGTGELFF
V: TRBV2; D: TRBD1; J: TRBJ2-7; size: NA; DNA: TGTGCCAGCGTCGGACAGGGGGCCAGGGGGGAGCAGTACTTC; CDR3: CASVGQGARGEQYF
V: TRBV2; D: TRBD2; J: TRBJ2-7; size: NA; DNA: TGTGCCAGCAGTGTCACTAGCGGGAACAACGAGCAGTACTTC; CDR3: CASSVTSGNNEQYF
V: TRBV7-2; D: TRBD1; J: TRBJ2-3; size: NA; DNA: TGTGCCAGCAGAGGACAGGGGGGTACAGATACGCAGTATTTT; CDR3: CASRGQGGTDTQYF
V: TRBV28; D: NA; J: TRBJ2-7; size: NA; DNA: TGTGCCAGCAGTTTCCCCGGTAGCCCAACATACGAGCAGTACTTC; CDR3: CASSFPGSPTYEQYF
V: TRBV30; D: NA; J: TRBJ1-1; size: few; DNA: TGTGCCTGGAGTGTAGGGTGGAGGACTGAAGCTTTCTTT; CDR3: CAWSVGWRTEAFF
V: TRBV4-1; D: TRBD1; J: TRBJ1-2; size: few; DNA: TGCGCCAGCACCTCGGGACAGGTCAGGCCCAGCTATGGCTACACCTTC; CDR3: CASTSGQVRPSYGYTF
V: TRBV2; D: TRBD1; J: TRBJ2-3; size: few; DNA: TGTGCCAGCAGTGCACAGGGGGCAGATACGCAGTATTTT; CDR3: CASSAQGADTQYF
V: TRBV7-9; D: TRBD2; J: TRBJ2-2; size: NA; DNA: TGTGCCAGCAGTACCGGGACTAGTCCCACCGGGGAGCTGTTTTTT; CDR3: CASSTGTSPTGELFF